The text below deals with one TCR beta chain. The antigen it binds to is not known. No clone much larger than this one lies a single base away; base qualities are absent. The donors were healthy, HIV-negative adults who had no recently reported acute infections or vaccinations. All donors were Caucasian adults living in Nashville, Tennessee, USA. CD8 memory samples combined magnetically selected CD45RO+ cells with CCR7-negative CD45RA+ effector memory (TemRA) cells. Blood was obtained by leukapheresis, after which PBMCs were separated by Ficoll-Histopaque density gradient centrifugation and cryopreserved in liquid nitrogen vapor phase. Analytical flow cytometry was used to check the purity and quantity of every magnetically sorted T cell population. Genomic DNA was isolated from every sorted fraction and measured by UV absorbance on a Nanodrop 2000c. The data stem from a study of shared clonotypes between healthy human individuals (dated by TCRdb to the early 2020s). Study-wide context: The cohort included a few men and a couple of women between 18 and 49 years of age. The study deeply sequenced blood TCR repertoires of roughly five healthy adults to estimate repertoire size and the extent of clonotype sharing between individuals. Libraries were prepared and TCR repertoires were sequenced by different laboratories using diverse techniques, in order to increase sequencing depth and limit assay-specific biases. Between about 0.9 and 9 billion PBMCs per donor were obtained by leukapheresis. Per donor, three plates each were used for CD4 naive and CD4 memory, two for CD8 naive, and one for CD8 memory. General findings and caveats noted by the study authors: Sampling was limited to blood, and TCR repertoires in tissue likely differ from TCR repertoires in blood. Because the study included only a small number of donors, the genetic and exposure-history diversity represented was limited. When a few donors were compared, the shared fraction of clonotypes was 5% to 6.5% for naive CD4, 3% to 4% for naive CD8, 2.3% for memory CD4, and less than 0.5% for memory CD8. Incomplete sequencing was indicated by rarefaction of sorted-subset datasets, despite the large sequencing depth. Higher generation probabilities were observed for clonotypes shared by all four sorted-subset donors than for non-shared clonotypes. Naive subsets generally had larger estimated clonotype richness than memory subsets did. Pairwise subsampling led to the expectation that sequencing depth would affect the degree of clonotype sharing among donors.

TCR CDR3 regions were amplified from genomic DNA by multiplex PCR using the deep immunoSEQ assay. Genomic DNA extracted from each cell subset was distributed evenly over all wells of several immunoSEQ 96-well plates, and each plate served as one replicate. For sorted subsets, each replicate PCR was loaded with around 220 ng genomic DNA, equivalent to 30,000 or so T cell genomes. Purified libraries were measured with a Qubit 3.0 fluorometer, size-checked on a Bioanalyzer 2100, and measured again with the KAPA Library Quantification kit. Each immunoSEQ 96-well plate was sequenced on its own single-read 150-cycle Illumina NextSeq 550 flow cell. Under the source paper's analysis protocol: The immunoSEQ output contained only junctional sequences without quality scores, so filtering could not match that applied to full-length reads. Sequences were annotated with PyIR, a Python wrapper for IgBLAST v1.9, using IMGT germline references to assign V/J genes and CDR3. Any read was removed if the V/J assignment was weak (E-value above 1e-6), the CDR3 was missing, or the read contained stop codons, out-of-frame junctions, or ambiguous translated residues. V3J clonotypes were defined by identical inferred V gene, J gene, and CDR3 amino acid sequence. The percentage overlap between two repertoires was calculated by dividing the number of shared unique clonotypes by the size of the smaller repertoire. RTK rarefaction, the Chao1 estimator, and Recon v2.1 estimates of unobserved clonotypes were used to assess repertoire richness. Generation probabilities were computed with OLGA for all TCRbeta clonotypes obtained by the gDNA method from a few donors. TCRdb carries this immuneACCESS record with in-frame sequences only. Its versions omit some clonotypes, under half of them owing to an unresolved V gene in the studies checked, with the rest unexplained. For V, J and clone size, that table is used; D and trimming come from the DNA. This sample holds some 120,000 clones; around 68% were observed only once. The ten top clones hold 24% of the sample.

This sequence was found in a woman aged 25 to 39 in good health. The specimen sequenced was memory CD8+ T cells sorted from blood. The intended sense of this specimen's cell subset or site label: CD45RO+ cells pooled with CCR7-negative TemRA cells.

The DNA sequence is as follows: TGCGCCAGCAGCTTTTTTGTGGCGGGAGGGGCGAACTACGAGCAGTACTTC. Its protein product is CASSFFVAGGANYEQYF. Recombination connected TRBV5-1 to TRBJ2-7; 9 central nucleotides agree with TRBD2. The germline V gene yields SGHRS for CDR1 and YFSETQ for CDR2. Measured from the cysteine to the phenylalanine, the CDR3 is 17 residues long. Only CDR3 DNA is held: 51 bases, read in frame from base 1. For this chain, trimming is 2 bases at the V end and 3 bases at the J end, and the number of junction bases without a gene match is 12.